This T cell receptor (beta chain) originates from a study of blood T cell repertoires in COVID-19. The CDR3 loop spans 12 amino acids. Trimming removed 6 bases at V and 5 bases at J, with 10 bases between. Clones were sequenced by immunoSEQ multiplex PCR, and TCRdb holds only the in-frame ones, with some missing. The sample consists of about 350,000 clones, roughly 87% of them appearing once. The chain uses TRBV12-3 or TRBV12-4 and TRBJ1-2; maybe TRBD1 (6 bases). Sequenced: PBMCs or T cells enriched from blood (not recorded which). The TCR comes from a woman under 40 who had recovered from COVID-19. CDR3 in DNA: TGTGCCAGCAGCCTCGACAGGTATGGCTACACCTTC. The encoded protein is CASSLDRYGYTF.